Below, 9 T cell receptor beta chains from the same sample are listed, as sequenced in a study of OX40 agonist ivuxolimab in advanced cancers. Clones were read by immunoSEQ multiplex PCR, and TCRdb kept only the in-frame ones, dropping some. Of approximately 65,000 clones listed, roughly 86% are singletons. The sequencing here drew on CD4+ or CD8+ T cells sorted from blood, taken in a trial of the OX40 agonist ivuxolimab. These receptor sequences come from an adult with an advanced solid tumor such as melanoma, head and neck, liver or kidney cancer.

The chain uses TRBV10-3 and TRBJ2-2; no reliable D call. Trimming took 4 bases from V and 6 from J, leaving 12 bases between them. CDR3 length equals 14 residues. The germline V gene has CDR1 ENHRY and CDR2 SYGVKD. The CDR3 DNA reads TGTGCCATCAGTGGCTTAGGAAACGCCGGGGAGCTGTTTTTT. Translating it yields CAISGLGNAGELFF.

V usage is TRBV18 and J usage is TRBJ1-5, with D hard to call. This CDR3 is 17 amino acids long. V lost 6 bases, J lost 6 bases, and 24 bases lay in between. The V gene's germline CDR1 is KGHSH and CDR2 LQKENI. The CDR3: CASSPPQGQLGRQPQHF. The CDR3 region has the DNA TGTGCCAGCTCTCCCCCTCAAGGGCAACTCGGGCGTCAGCCCCAGCATTTT.

The rearrangement uses TRBV9 and TRBJ2-3; 7 nucleotides line up with TRBD2. The junction had 8 bases not matched to a gene; V was cut back by 1 base and J by 6 bases. The CDR3 is 15 amino acids. The V gene's germline CDR1 is SGDLS and CDR2 YYNGEE. CDR3 in amino acids: CASSVRGEGADTQYF. The CDR3 DNA follows: TGTGCCAGCAGCGTACGGGGGGAGGGCGCGGATACGCAGTATTTT.

The V and J genes are TRBV19 and TRBJ1-1; D is possibly TRBD1 (5 bases). This CDR3 contains 16 residues. The V end lost 3 bases, the J end lost 2 bases, and 16 bases lay between the germline ends. Germline V gene lookup returns CDR1 LNHDA and CDR2 SQIVND (reference sequence). This CDR3 reads CASSIGPSWGNTEAFF. The CDR3 coding sequence is TGTGCCAGTAGTATCGGACCGAGTTGGGGCAACACTGAAGCTTTCTTT.

The chain combines TRBV18 with TRBJ2-7; TRBD1 aligns across 10 bases. Unmatched junction bases numbered 6, after V lost 3 bases and J lost 4 bases. Germline lookup yields CDR1 KGHSH and CDR2 LQKENI. This CDR3 has 15 residues. The CDR3 nucleotides are TGTGCCAGCTCACCCGACAGGGGGCGATTTTACGAGCAGTACTTC. This encodes CASSPDRGRFYEQYF.

The CDR3 DNA reads as TGTGCCAGCAGTGAAGCGTGGAGGGCTGAGCAGTTCTTC. It specifies CASSEAWRAEQFF. V is TRBV2 and J is TRBJ2-1; D perhaps matches TRBD2 (6 bases). Germline V gene lookup returns CDR1 SNHLY and CDR2 FYNNEI. The V end lost 0 bases, the J end lost 9 bases, and 9 bases lay between the germline ends. The CDR3 is 13 residues long.

V and J are TRBV4-3 and TRBJ2-1; 10 bases align to TRBD1. In germline, CDR1 is LGHNA, CDR2 YSLEER. The CDR3 totals 16 residues. V lost 0 bases to trimming and J lost 3 bases; unmatched junction nucleotides: 2. CDR3 amino acids: CASSQDGTGDYNEQFF. In DNA form, the CDR3 reads TGCGCCAGCAGCCAAGATGGGACAGGGGACTACAATGAGCAGTTCTTC.

The chain carries TRBV28 and TRBJ2-2; possible D gene TRBD2, 6 bases. V was shortened by 4 bases and J by 0 bases, with 36 bases between the two germline ends. Germline CDR1 MDHEN, CDR2 SYDVKM. The CDR3 sequence is 24 residues long. The CDR3: CASSSPLAKVGGRLSYANTGELFF. The CDR3 DNA follows: TGTGCCAGCAGTTCCCCCCTAGCCAAGGTTGGGGGGAGACTCTCTTACGCGAACACCGGGGAGCTGTTTTTT.

J is TRBJ2-2 and V is TRBV9, with D unclear. Trimming shortened V by 0 bases and J by 9 bases, and 12 bases separated the two germline ends. Germline CDR1 SGDLS, CDR2 YYNGEE. This CDR3 is built from 14 residues. The CDR3 sequence: CASSVETDSRELFF. In DNA, the CDR3 is TGTGCCAGCAGCGTAGAGACCGACTCTAGGGAGCTGTTTTTT.